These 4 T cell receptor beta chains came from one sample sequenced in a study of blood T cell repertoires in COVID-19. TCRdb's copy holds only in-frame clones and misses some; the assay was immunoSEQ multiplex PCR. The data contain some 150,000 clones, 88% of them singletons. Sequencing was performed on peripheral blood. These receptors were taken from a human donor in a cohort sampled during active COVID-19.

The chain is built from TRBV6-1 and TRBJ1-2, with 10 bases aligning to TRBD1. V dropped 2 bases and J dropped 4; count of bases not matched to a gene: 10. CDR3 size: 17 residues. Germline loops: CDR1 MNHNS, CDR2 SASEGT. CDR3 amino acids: CASSEKGTGAFFYGYTF. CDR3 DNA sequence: TGTGCCAGCAGTGAAAAAGGGACAGGGGCGTTCTTCTATGGCTACACCTTC.

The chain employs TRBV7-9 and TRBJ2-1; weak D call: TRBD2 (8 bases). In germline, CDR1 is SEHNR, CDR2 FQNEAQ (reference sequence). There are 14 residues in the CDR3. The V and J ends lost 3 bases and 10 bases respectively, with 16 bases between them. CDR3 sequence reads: CASSLGLGGSEQFF. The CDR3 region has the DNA TGTGCCAGCAGCTTGGGACTAGGGGGCTCGGAGCAGTTCTTC.

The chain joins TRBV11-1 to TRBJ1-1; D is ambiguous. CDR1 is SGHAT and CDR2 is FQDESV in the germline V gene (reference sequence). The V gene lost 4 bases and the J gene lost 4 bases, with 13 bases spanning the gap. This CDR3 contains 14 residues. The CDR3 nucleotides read TGTGCCAGCAGCTCGGAGGGCGGGATCACTGAAGCTTTCTTT. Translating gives CASSSEGGITEAFF.

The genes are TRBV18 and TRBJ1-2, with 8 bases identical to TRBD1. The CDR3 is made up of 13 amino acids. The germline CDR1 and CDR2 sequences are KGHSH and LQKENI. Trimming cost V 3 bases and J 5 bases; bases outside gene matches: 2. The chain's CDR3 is CASSPGQGYGYTF. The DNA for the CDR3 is TGTGCCAGCTCACCTGGACAGGGATATGGCTACACCTTC.